This T cell receptor beta chain is from a study of blood T cell repertoires in COVID-19. Overall study: Sites in the United States, Italy and Spain provided acute and convalescent COVID-19 samples.

The data were produced by immunoSEQ multiplex PCR, yet TCRdb's version contains in-frame clones alone and is incomplete. The sample holds approximately 220,000 clones; around 84% are singletons and the top ten take around 19%. Recruits, aged roughly 18 to 95 years, lived in 25 or so US areas. Sequencing input: PBMCs or T cells enriched from blood (not recorded which). The TCR sequence derives from a man aged 35 to 55 who had recovered from COVID-19.

The CDR3 DNA reads TGTGCCAGCAGCTTGGCTAGCGTGGCCTACGAGCAGTACTTC. The encoded protein is CASSLASVAYEQYF. The J gene is TRBJ2-7, the V gene TRBV7-9, with a tentative D call TRBD2 (6 bases). Trimming left V 3 bases short and J 2 bases short, with 11 bases between. This CDR3 has 14 residues. Germline V gene sequence: CDR1 SEHNR, CDR2 FQNEAQ (reference sequence).